Here is one T cell receptor beta chain with its context. This receptor's antigen is unknown. No qualities accompany the bases; no much larger clone lies one base away. V loses 6 bases of germline sequence and J loses 5 bases, and the interval between the two ends is 13 bases. The cysteine opens and the phenylalanine closes a CDR3 of 12 amino acids. Only the CDR3 DNA stays, 36 bases, in frame from base 1. CDR1 and CDR2 (SQVTM, ANQGSEA) derive from the germline V gene. The record originates from a study of blood T cell dynamics during melanoma immunotherapy (dated by TCRdb to 2018 to 2020). With respect to the entire study: The patients had metastatic melanoma and were given first-line pembrolizumab or nivolumab plus ipilimumab as standard of care in the United Kingdom. To find early correlates of response, the study profiled the peripheral T cell receptor repertoires of patients with metastatic melanoma both before and after one cycle of checkpoint inhibitor therapy. Consecutive patients formed a training cohort, and a further independent group of patients from the same centre was pooled into an external validation set. General conclusions and limits of the study: Patients who later achieved disease control showed a bifurcated PBMC repertoire reorganization at W3, with increased clonality or increased diversity, unlike progressors. The relatively small sample size was acknowledged as potentially limiting generalization of the results. The study was unable to establish whether the T cell clones driving the repertoire changes were melanoma-specific or instead reflected general immune activation.

Every bulk PBMC sample was loaded with the same fixed amount of about 380 ng of DNA. TCR beta CDR3 sequences were amplified from genomic DNA with the immunoSEQ TCRb Assay kit following manufacturer instructions. The KAPA Library Quantification Kit for Illumina platforms was used to quantify pooled libraries by qPCR. Pooled libraries were clustered at about 0.6-1.2 pM and sequenced on an Illumina NextSeq 500. Turning to the authors' computational methods: The TCR data were analyzed using immunoSEQ ANALYZER and the R LymphoSeq package. A rearrangement efficiency score was calculated as productive divided by the sum of productive and non-productive CDR3 sequences. Within each patient, timepoints were compared pairwise for clonality, measured with the Gini coefficient, and for diversity, measured with the Renyi index at alpha=1. In LymphoSeq, clonal relatedness was computed with an edit distance of 3 and repertoire similarity was computed with the Bhattacharyya coefficient. To classify response, a linear discriminant analysis based on week-3 changes in clonality and diversity was built with the R MASS and caret packages. Imported from immuneACCESS, the table was reduced by TCRdb to in-frame sequences with V and J called. These copies leave out some clones; in studies compared against another copy, an unresolved V gene accounts for under half, and the cause of the remainder is not known. D and trimming come from the DNA, and the V and J calls and clone size come from that table. The sample table lists roughly 14,000 clones, around 88% of them with a count of one. Less than 9.5% of the sample rests with the top ten.

The time point label, as the study defines it: week 3, after first cycle of checkpoint inhibitor. Blood samples were taken before treatment (T0) and at week 3 (W3), following the first cycle of checkpoint blockade. Except for a couple of patients with rapid clinical progression, response was assessed 12 weeks after the first infusion by RECIST 1.1; disease control meant complete response, partial response or stable disease. Patients with prior systemic cancer treatment, concomitant immunosuppressant therapy or synchronous other active malignancies were excluded. To track both circulating cells and T cell turnover, TCR beta was sequenced from bulk PBMC as well as from plasma cell-free DNA. Lymphoprep and SepMate tubes were used to isolate PBMC from blood, and red cell lysis was then performed. DNA from PBMC and sorted T cell subsets was extracted with QIAamp DNA Blood Mini kits.

This sequence originates from a human donor with melanoma. Here the chain combines TRBV29-1 and TRBJ2-5; a weak D assignment points to TRBD1 (5 bases agree). The sample was blood, taken from a patient treated with checkpoint blockade. The sequenced DNA: TGCAGCGTCGGACAACCCGCGGAGACCCAGTACTTC. It translates as CSVGQPAETQYF. This CDR3, with the reference TRBV29-1 and TRBJ2-5 proteins standing in past its ends, gives the full variable domain SAVISQKPSRDICQRGTSLTIQCQVDSQVTMMFWYRQQPGQSLTLIATANQGSEATYESGFVIDKFPISRPNLTFSTLTVSNMSPEDSSIYLCSVGQPAETQYFGPGTRLLVL.